A single sample gave rise to the 15 T cell receptor beta chains below, sequenced in a study of T cells in Graves' hyperthyroidism and ophthalmopathy. Amplified TCR beta CDR3 regions derived from RNA transcripts. HTBI primers were the set used in a first-round RT-PCR of the TCR CDR3. From the multiplex PCR reads, TCRdb called clonotypes with MiXCR, one entry per CDR3 protein. The sample contains about 620,000 distinct CDR3 sequences, 15% to 20% of which appear only once. The sequencing input was blood. Every receptor here comes from a woman aged 25 to 39 with Graves' hyperthyroidism.

At least ten counts were recorded for this clonotype. The V call is TRBV5-6, the J call TRBJ2-3; D might be TRBD1 or TRBD2, each matching 6 bases. The germline gives CDR1 SGHDT, CDR2 YYEEEE. Trimming stripped 0 bases from V and 3 bases from J, with 11 bases between. CDR3 length: 15 residues. The CDR3 DNA reads TGTGCCAGCAGCTTGGAAGGGGGGCGAACAGATACGCAGTATTTT. It is translated as CASSLEGGRTDTQYF.

This clonotype has only a few counts. The chain carries TRBV15 and TRBJ2-6, with 8 bases fitting TRBD1. The CDR3 runs 19 residues. CDR1 LNHNV and CDR2 YYDKDF come from the germline V gene (reference sequence). V trimming: 1 base; J trimming: 0 bases; junction bases outside the gene matches: 8. CDR3 nucleotide sequence: TGTGCCACCAGCAGAGTAGGTGGGACAGGAATCTCTGGGGCCAACGTCCTGACTTTC. The encoded protein is CATSRVGGTGISGANVLTF. The full variable domain, its missing parts supplied by reference TRBV15 and TRBJ2-6, is DAMVIQNPRYQVTQFGKPVTLSCSQTLNHNVMYWYQQKSSQAPKLLFHYYDKDFNNEADTPDNFQSRRPNTSFCFLDIRSPGLGDTAMYLCATSRVGGTGISGANVLTFGAGSRLTVL.

This rearrangement joins TRBV3-1 to TRBJ1-1, with a weak D call TRBD1 (6 bases). Germline CDR1 LGHDT, CDR2 YNNKEL (reference sequence). Between the trimmed V and J ends, which lost 5 bases and 1 base, there was a span of 14 bases. This CDR3 region has 15 residues. The CDR3 DNA sequence: TGTGCCAGCAGCTCGGGGGGGACAACGAACACTGAAGCTTTCTTT. Its protein is CASSSGGTTNTEAFF.

Many counts were recorded for this clonotype. One end of the junction does not line up with germline, which may come from a read error. The chain carries TRBV20-1 and TRBJ2-7; D remains ambiguous. From germline, CDR1 is DFQATT and CDR2 SNEGSKA (reference sequence). The CDR3 is 12 amino acids. CDR3 coding DNA: TGCAGTGCAAGAGACTCGACTTACGAGCAGTACTTC. The encoded protein is CSARDSTYEQYF.

This clonotype was detected many times. The rearrangement uses TRBV20-1 and TRBJ2-7; TRBD2 matches at 7 bases. CDR3 length: 13 residues. J was trimmed by 3 bases and V by 0 bases; bases with no gene match: 2. Per germline, CDR1 DFQATT and CDR2 SNEGSKA (reference sequence). The CDR3 sequence is CSARDWGGYEQYF. The CDR3 DNA reads as TGCAGTGCTAGAGATTGGGGGGGCTACGAGCAGTACTTC.

V is TRBV6-2 or TRBV6-3 and J is TRBJ1-5; D is unresolved. The germline V gene encodes CDR1 MNHEY and CDR2 SVGEGT. CDR3 length: 12 amino acids. Deletions cut 6 bases from V and 3 bases from J, with 6 bases between. CDR3 sequence: CASSPANQPQHF. The CDR3 DNA sequence: TGTGCCAGCAGCCCGGCCAATCAGCCCCAGCATTTT.

The genes are TRBV30 and TRBJ2-2; a weak D match, TRBD1 (6 bases). The CDR3 is 17 amino acids. Between the trimmed V and J ends, which lost 0 bases and 6 bases, there was a span of 20 bases. CDR1 GTSNPN and CDR2 SVGIG come from the germline V gene (reference sequence). The DNA for the CDR3 is TGTGCCTGGAGTGTTTCGGACAGCCCTTTTACCGCCGGGGAGCTGTTTTTT. The encoded protein is CAWSVSDSPFTAGELFF.

This clonotype was picked up many times. V gene TRBV11-3 combines with J gene TRBJ2-5; D ambiguous. The germline V and J ends were trimmed by 0 bases and 4 bases, with 6 bases remaining between them. The CDR3 loop spans 13 amino acids. CDR1 and CDR2 (germline): SGHNT, YENEEA. CDR3 coding DNA: TGTGCCAGCAGCTTAGATTGGAGAGAGACCCAGTACTTC. Translation: CASSLDWRETQYF.

The table lists this clonotype with a few counts. The V call is TRBV18, the J call TRBJ2-2; tentative D call: TRBD2 (6 bases). V was cut by 4 bases and J by 7 bases, with 13 bases left in between. Germline CDR1 KGHSH, CDR2 LQKENI. The CDR3 has 14 amino acids. In nucleotides, the CDR3 is TGTGCCAGCTCACTCCGGAGGGAAGACGGGGAGCTGTTTTTT. It specifies CASSLRREDGELFF.

This clonotype has ten or more counts. V is TRBV28 and J is TRBJ2-1; 8 positions match TRBD2. V shed 4 bases, J shed 3 bases, and the junction held 8 bases outside the gene matches. The CDR3 runs 16 residues. The germline V gene encodes CDR1 MDHEN and CDR2 SYDVKM. The CDR3 protein is CASSSSGGPHYNEQFF. CDR3 DNA: TGTGCCAGCAGTTCCTCGGGAGGGCCTCACTACAATGAGCAGTTCTTC.

This clonotype was detected only a few times. The CDR3 reads CASSQNALGGLNQPQHF. Here the CDR3 DNA reads TGCGCCAGCAGCCAAAACGCATTAGGGGGCCTCAATCAGCCCCAGCATTTT. The V gene is TRBV4-3, the J gene TRBJ1-5; 7 nucleotides line up with TRBD1. V lost 2 bases, J lost 3 bases, and 10 bases stayed unmatched. CDR1 is LGHNA and CDR2 is YSLEER in the germline V gene. The CDR3 is 17 amino acids.

This clonotype was picked up many times. V usage is TRBV7-2 and J usage is TRBJ2-5; 14 bases map to TRBD2. J gave up 5 bases and V 3 bases, and 5 bases lay outside the gene matches. The CDR3 sequence is 16 residues long. The germline gives CDR1 SGHTA, CDR2 FQGNSA. CDR3 region: CASSLGLAGDRETQYF. For the CDR3, the DNA is TGTGCCAGCAGCTTGGGACTAGCGGGAGATCGGGAGACCCAGTACTTC.

This rearrangement joins TRBV5-6 to TRBJ1-4; possible D gene TRBD1, 6 bases. The CDR3 runs to 15 residues. Germline V lookup: CDR1 SGHDT, CDR2 YYEEEE. V was pared by 2 bases and J by 4 bases, with 12 bases between. CDR3 sequence (DNA): TGTGCCAGCAGCTTATACCGGGACAATAATGAAAAACTGTTTTTT. Protein: CASSLYRDNNEKLFF.

This clonotype has more than one count but fewer than ten. This chain uses TRBV14 with TRBJ1-4; D unresolved. Germline CDR1 reads SGHDN; CDR2 reads FVKESK. The CDR3 has 16 residues. Trimming removed 1 base at V and 0 bases at J, with 9 bases between. CDR3 nucleotide sequence: TGTGCCAGCAGCCAAGGAAGGATATCAACTAATGAAAAACTGTTTTTT. Its translation: CASSQGRISTNEKLFF. Filled out from reference TRBV14 and TRBJ1-4, the complete variable domain reads EAGVTQFPSHSVIEKGQTVTLRCDPISGHDNLYWYRRVMGKEIKFLLHFVKESKQDESGMPNNRFLAERTGGTYSTLKVQPAELEDSGVYFCASSQGRISTNEKLFFGSGTQLSVL.

In its sample, this clonotype was seen many times. The chain uses TRBV27 and TRBJ2-7; TRBD2 matches at 10 bases. Looked up from germline, CDR1 is MNHEY and CDR2 is SMNVEV (reference sequence). V was pared by 4 bases and J by 9 bases, with 18 bases of the junction left unmatched. The CDR3 is 17 residues long. Here the CDR3 reads CASSSSPWTSGLVGQYF. CDR3 DNA sequence: TGTGCCAGCAGTTCCTCCCCTTGGACTAGCGGTCTAGTGGGGCAGTACTTC.